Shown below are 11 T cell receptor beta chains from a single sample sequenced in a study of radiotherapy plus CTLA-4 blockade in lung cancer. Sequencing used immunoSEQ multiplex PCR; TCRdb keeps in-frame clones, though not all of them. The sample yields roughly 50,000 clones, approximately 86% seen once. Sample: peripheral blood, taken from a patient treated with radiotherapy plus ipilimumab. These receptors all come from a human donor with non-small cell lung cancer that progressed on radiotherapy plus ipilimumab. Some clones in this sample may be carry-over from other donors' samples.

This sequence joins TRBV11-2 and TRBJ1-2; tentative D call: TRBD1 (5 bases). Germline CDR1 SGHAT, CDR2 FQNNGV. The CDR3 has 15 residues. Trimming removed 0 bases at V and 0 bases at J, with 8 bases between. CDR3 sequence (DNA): TGTGCCAGCAGCTTAGACAGGGAAACTAACTATGGCTACACCTTC. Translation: CASSLDRETNYGYTF.

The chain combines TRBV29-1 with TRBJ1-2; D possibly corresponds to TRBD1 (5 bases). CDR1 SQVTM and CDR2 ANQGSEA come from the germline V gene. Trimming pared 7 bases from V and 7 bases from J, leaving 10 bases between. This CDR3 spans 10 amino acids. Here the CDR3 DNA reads TGCAGCGCTCGGGACTTTGGCTACACCTTC. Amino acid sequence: CSARDFGYTF.

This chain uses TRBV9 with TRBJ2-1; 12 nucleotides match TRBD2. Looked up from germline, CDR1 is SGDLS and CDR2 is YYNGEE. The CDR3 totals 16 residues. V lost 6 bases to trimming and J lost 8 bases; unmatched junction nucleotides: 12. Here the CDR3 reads CASTPGGLAGTDEQFF. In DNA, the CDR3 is TGTGCCAGCACCCCCGGAGGACTAGCGGGGACGGATGAGCAGTTCTTC.

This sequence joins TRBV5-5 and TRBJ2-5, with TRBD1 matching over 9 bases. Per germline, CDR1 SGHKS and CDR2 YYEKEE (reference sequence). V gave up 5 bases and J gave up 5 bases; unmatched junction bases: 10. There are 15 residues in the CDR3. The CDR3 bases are TGTGCCAGCAGTCTTGGGCAGGGGACAGGGGAGACCCAGTACTTC. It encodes CASSLGQGTGETQYF. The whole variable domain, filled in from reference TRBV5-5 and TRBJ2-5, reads DAGVTQSPTHLIKTRGQQVTLRCSPISGHKSVSWYQQVLGQGPQFIFQYYEKEERGRGNFPDRFSARQFPNYSSELNVNALLLGDSALYLCASSLGQGTGETQYFGPGTRLLVL.

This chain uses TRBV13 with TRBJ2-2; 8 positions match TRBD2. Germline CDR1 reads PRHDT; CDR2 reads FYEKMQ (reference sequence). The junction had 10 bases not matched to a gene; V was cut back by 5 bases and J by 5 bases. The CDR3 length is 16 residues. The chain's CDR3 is CASSPPSPGGTGELFF. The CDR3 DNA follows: TGTGCCAGCAGCCCACCCAGCCCGGGAGGGACCGGGGAGCTGTTTTTT.

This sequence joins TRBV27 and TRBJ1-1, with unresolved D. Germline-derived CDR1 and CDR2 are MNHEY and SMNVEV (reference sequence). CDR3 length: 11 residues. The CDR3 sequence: CGSRQSGEAFF. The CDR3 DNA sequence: TGTGGGTCGAGGCAGAGTGGCGAAGCTTTCTTT.

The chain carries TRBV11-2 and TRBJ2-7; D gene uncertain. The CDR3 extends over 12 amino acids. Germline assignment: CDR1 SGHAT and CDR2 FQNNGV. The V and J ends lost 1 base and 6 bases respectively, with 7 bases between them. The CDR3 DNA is TGTGCCAGCAGCTTAGCAGCGCTCGAGCAGTACTTC. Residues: CASSLAALEQYF.

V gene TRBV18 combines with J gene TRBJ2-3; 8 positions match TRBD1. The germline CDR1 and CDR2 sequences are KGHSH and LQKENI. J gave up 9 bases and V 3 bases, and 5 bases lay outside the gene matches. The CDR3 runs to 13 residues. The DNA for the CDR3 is TGTGCCAGCTCACCCACGACAGGGGTAACGCAGTATTTT. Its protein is CASSPTTGVTQYF. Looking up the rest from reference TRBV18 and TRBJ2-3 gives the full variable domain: NAGVMQNPRHLVRRRGQEARLRCSPMKGHSHVYWYRQLPEEGLKFMVYLQKENIIDESGMPKERFSAEFPKEGPSILRIQQVVRGDSAAYFCASSPTTGVTQYFGPGTRLTVL.

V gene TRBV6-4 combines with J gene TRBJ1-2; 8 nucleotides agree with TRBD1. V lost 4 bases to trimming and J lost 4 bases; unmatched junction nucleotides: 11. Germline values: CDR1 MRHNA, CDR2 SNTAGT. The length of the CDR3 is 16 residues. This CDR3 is CASSALGQGPLYGYTF. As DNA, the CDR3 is TGTGCCAGCAGTGCCCTCGGACAGGGCCCACTCTATGGCTACACCTTC.

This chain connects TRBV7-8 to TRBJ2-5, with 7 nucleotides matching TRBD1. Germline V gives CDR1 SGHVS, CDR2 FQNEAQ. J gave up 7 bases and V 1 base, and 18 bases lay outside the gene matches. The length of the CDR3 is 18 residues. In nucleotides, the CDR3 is TGTGCCAGCAGCTTAGTTGGTACAGGGGAAGGTCGGGTGGGGACCCAGTACTTC. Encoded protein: CASSLVGTGEGRVGTQYF.

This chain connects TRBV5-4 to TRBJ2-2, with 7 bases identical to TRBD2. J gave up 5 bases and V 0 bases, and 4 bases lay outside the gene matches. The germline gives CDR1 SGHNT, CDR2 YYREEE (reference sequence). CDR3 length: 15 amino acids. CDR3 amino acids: CASSLDWGGTGELFF. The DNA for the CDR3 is TGTGCCAGCAGCTTGGATTGGGGGGGGACCGGGGAGCTGTTTTTT.